This T cell receptor beta chain stems from a study of cytomegalovirus exposure and HLA in healthy donors. Study-level points and caveats: Across donors, most TCRs were seen rarely, yet some public ones were widespread.

CDR3 length: 16 amino acids. With V trimmed by 2 bases and J by 3 bases, 9 bases remained unmatched. The V gene's germline CDR1 is MNHEY and CDR2 SVGAGI. The PCR used 60 Vbeta and 13 Jbeta primers. Profiled with immunoSEQ multiplex PCR; TCRdb holds only in-frame clones, not every one. The sample lists approximately 290,000 clones, about 80% occurring once. A note on this clone: Its antigen is still unknown.

This sequence originates from a girl aged 2 to 9 in good health and CMV-seronegative. This chain joins TRBV6-5 and TRBJ2-7, with 8 bases identical to TRBD1. Specimen: PBMCs. The CDR3 DNA reads as TGTGCCAGCAGTTACCGCCGGGACAGGTACATCTACGAGCAGTACTTC. It encodes CASSYRRDRYIYEQYF.